This TCR beta chain appears in the sequencing data of a study of regulatory T cells in long-lasting Graves disease (dated by TCRdb to the early 2020s). For context, the study as a whole: In the newly diagnosed Graves' disease group, patients had been taking antithyroid drugs for less than 3 months. A total of about 35 samples underwent TCR sequencing, from roughly 13 patients with persistent Graves' disease and some 20 patients with newly diagnosed Graves' disease. This study used TCR sequencing and RNA sequencing of peripheral blood to compare persistent Graves' disease patients against newly diagnosed Graves' disease patients. The study was registered as a clinical trial and conducted in China. The investigation overall reported the following: Sequencing and analysis were restricted to the TCR beta chain. Persistent patients shared more public clonotypes among themselves (more than 2,500) than newly diagnosed patients did (over 900). Preferential use of TRBV28, TRBJ1-2 and TRBJ2-5 was observed in persistent disease, whereas TRBV20-1 and TRBJ2-1 were favored in newly diagnosed disease. Only peripheral blood was studied, because thyroid tissue, the primary lesion, was inaccessible. The authors noted that the small sample size was a limitation that may lower accuracy. Persistent Graves' disease patients showed lower TCR Shannon entropy and fewer highly expanded clones than newly diagnosed patients, suggesting clonal expansion.

As for this clonotype: What this receptor recognizes is not known. There are no base qualities to consult, and no much larger clone falls within one base.

The method behind the library was multiplex PCR. TCRdb shows the sequencer as Illumina HiSeq 4000. To build TCR beta libraries, CDR3 regions were amplified by Arm-PCR using iRepertoire HTBI primers. Before sequencing, the PCR products went through gel purification. From the authors' description of their analysis: A total of some 65 TRBV and 14 TRBJ segments were identified across samples and were used for gene usage analysis of CDR3 amino acid clonotypes. COPE and FqMerger were used to merge the filtered high-quality paired reads into contigs. BLAST was used to align contigs to IMGT TRBV, TRBD and TRBJ reference genes, with CDR3 defined following IMGT. Highly expanded clones were defined as clonotypes with a frequency above 0.1%. Shannon entropy was used to measure repertoire diversity, and the Gini coefficient was used to measure V-J evenness. A clonotype found in more than one individual was treated as public. Using fastp trimming at Q25 and MiXCR clonotype assembly, TCRdb reanalyzed the public sequencing data and kept in-frame beta chains. Here each entry gathers all rows of one CDR3 protein and keeps the most common genes and DNA. TCRdb, not the authors, supplied the V and J calls. This sample holds 400,000 to 500,000 distinct CDR3 sequences; 13% to 15% were observed only once. Jointly, the top ten make up approximately 17% of the sample.

This sample's time point label indicates: newly diagnosed GD, antithyroid drugs for less than 3 months. For both TCR sequencing and RNA sequencing, RNA was extracted from PBMCs in TRIzol. Graves' disease was diagnosed according to American Thyroid Association guidelines. Recruitment of patients was carried out at an endocrinology department in Xi'an, China. Each patient gave approximately 10 milliliters of peripheral blood, collected in an EDTA anticoagulant tube. Ficoll Paque Plus density gradient separation was used to isolate PBMCs, and no further T cell sorting was performed. RNA quality was checked with an Agilent 2100 Bioanalyzer and agarose gel, and concentration with a NanoDrop 2000. CDR1 and CDR2, looked up from the germline V gene, are MNHNS and SASEGT. The V and J ends are trimmed by 0 bases and 4 bases, leaving 7 bases between them. From the cysteine through the phenylalanine, the CDR3 covers 13 amino acids. Only the CDR3 DNA is retained, 39 bases long and in frame from the first base.

These data are also associated with another study on T cells in Graves' hyperthyroidism and ophthalmopathy. The second study also describes: A patient counted as having stable Graves' hyperthyroidism if no progression to ophthalmopathy occurred over 18 months of follow-up. Hyperthyroidism patients were newly diagnosed, had a disease duration of under 2 months, and were aged 18 to 65 years. Any patient with an uncontrolled infection, another autoimmune disease, pregnancy or lactation was excluded. Diagnoses were established on the basis of clinical symptoms, serum thyroxine and TRAb, thyroid ultrasound, and orbital computed tomography. The TCR CDR3 was subjected to a first round of RT-PCR using the HTBI primer set and the Qiagen OneStep RT-PCR kit. Most expanded thyroid clonotypes (frequency above 0.001) were also detected in blood, a finding suggesting that blood repertoires may reflect thyroid immune responses. A 13 V-J signature model separated ophthalmopathy from stable hyperthyroidism, with around 88% sensitivity and 81% to 83% specificity in cross-validation and 80%/75% in testing. In validation, the model predicted progression to ophthalmopathy with approximately 71% sensitivity and 72% to 85% specificity, a median of about 6.7 months before onset. A discovery cohort of about a hundred patients, about 43 with Graves' ophthalmopathy and 57 with stable Graves' hyperthyroidism, was used to find distinguishing TCR V-J signatures. Prospective prediction of ophthalmopathy was tested in an independent validation cohort of 18 to 20 hyperthyroidism patients and approximately 17 patients who later progressed to ophthalmopathy. The roughly 100 discovery patients were randomly divided into training and test sets at a 7:3 ratio. In addition, the study compared T-cell repertoires in thyroid tissue and in blood from about six Graves' hyperthyroidism patients. Following sampling, methimazole starting at 30 mg daily was given to hyperthyroidism patients, and high-dose intravenous methylprednisolone was given to ophthalmopathy patients. A second multiplex PCR round built the libraries, followed by size selection and purification. Sequencing of the libraries was done on an Illumina HiSeq2000 using paired-end 100 bp reads. Raw data were processed with SOAPnuke, discarding reads with adapters, uncalled bases, mean Phred below 15, or no exact constant-primer or identifier match. High-quality paired reads were merged using COPE v1.2.5, and each unique nucleotide sequence was defined as a clonotype. MiTCR v1.1 was used to align the clonotypes against IMGT TRBV, TRBD and TRBJ reference segments. The analysis was restricted to V-J combinations with a frequency above 0.0001, which together covered about 99% of the repertoires. A TCS score was defined as the ratio between F50 (clonal expansion) and ExV (chaos), using BLOSUM62-based TCRdist between CDR3 peptides within each V-J. Welch's t-statistics and random forest reduced some 510 V-J features to 10 to 15, which were used in a naive Bayes classifier (R e1071). Sample size was not statistically predetermined, and blinding of investigators to group allocation was not performed. The paper reports TCR Vbeta CDR3 sequencing of fewer than 150 peripheral blood samples: some 44 ophthalmopathy, 70 to 85 hyperthyroidism and about 17 progressor patients.

This sample comprised peripheral blood mononuclear cells (PBMCs), obtained at new diagnosis, from a patient treated with antithyroid drugs. The receptor was derived from a woman aged 45-60 years with Graves disease. Donor details come from another sample of the same person, matched by shared clones. The sequence joins TRBV6-1 to TRBJ2-7; confidence is insufficient to name the D gene. The DNA sequence is TGTGCCAGCAGTGAAGCGCGAGGATACGAGCAGTACTTC. Protein translation: CASSEARGYEQYF.